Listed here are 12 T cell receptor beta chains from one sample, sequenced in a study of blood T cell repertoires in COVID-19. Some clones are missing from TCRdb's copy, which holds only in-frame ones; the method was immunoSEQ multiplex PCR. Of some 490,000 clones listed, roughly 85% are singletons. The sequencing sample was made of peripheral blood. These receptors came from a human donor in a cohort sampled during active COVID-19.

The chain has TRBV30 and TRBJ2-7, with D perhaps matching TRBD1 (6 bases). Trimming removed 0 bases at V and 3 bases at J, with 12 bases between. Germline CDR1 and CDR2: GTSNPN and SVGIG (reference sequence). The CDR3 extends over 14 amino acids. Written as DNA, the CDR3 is TGTGCCTGGAGTGTAAAAGGGGGTCACTACGAGCAGTACTTC. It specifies CAWSVKGGHYEQYF. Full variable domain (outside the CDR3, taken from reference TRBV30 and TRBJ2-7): SQTIHQWPATLVQPVGSPLSLECTVEGTSNPNLYWYRQAAGRGLQLLFYSVGIGQISSEVPQNLSASRPQDRQFILSSKKLLLSDSGFYLCAWSVKGGHYEQYFGPGTRLTVT.

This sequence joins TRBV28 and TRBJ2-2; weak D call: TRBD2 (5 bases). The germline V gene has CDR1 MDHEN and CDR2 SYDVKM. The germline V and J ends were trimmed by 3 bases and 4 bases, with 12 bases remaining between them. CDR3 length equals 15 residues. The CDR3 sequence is CASSLPNGGTGELFF. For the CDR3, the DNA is TGTGCCAGCAGTTTGCCCAATGGAGGCACCGGGGAGCTGTTTTTT.

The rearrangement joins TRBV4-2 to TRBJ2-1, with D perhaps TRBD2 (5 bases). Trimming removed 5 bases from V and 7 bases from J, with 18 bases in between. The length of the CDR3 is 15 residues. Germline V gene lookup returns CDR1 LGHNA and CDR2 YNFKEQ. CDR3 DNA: TGTGCCAGCAGCGGCGTGGGAGATAACGCGAATGAGCAGTTCTTC. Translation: CASSGVGDNANEQFF.

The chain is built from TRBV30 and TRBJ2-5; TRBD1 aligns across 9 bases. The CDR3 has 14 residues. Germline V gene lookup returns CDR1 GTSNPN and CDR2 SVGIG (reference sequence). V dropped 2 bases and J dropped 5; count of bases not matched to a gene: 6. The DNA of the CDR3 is TGTGCCTGGAGTACAGGGGGCGCGGGGGAGACCCAGTACTTC. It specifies CAWSTGGAGETQYF.

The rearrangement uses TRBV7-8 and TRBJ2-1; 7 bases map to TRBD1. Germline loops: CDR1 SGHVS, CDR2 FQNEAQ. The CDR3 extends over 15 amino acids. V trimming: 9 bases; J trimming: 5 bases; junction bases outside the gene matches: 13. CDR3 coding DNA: TGTGCCAGTTTGGCAGGGACGGGGACAGACAATGAGCAGTTCTTC. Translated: CASLAGTGTDNEQFF.

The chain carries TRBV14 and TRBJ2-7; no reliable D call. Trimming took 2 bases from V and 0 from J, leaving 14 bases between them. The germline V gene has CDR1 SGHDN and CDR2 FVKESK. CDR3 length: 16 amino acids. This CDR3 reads CASSQLNTGYSYEQYF. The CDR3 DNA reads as TGTGCCAGCAGCCAACTGAACACGGGTTACTCCTACGAGCAGTACTTC. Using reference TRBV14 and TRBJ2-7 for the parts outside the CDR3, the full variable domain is EAGVTQFPSHSVIEKGQTVTLRCDPISGHDNLYWYRRVMGKEIKFLLHFVKESKQDESGMPNNRFLAERTGGTYSTLKVQPAELEDSGVYFCASSQLNTGYSYEQYFGPGTRLTVT.

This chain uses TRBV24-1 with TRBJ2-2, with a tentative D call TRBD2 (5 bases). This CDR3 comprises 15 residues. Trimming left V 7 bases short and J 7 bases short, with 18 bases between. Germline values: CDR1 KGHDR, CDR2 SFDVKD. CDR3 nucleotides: TGTGCCACCAGCAAAGGGAGCGCGACGGACGGGGAGCTGTTTTTT. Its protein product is CATSKGSATDGELFF.

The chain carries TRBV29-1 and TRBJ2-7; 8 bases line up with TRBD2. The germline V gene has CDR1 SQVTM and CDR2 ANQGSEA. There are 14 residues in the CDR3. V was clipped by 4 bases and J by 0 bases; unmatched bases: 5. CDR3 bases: TGCAGCGTTGCTGGCGGGAGGAGCTCCTACGAGCAGTACTTC. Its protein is CSVAGGRSSYEQYF.

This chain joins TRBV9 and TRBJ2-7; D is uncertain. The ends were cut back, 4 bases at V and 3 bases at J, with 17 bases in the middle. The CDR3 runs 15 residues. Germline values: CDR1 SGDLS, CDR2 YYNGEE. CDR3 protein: CASSLTPTAYYEQYF. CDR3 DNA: TGTGCCAGCAGCTTAACCCCAACAGCTTACTACGAGCAGTACTTC.

In DNA, the CDR3 is TGTGCCACCAGCAAAGAAGGAGGTACAGGGACCCGAACTAGGAGTGGCTACGAGCAGTACTTC. Translated, it gives CATSKEGGTGTRTRSGYEQYF. V and J are TRBV15 and TRBJ2-7, with a tentative D call TRBD1 (6 bases). The germline V gene encodes CDR1 LNHNV and CDR2 YYDKDF (reference sequence). V was clipped by 4 bases and J by 3 bases, with 34 bases between them. The CDR3 spans 21 residues.

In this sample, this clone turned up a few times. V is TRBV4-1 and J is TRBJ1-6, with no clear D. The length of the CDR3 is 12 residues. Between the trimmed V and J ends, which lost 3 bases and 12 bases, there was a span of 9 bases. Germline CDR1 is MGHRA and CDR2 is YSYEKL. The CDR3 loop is CASSQGVGPLHF. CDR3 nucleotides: TGCGCCAGCAGCCAGGGAGTGGGACCCCTCCACTTT.

The CDR3 sequence: CASSLRANTGELFF. CDR3 DNA sequence: TGTGCCAGCAGCTTAAGAGCCAACACCGGGGAGCTGTTTTTT. The chain is built from TRBV7-3 and TRBJ2-2, with D unresolved. The CDR3 length is 14 residues. V was shortened by 1 base and J by 2 bases, with 5 bases between the two germline ends. CDR1 is SGHTA, CDR2 FQGTGA, per germline.